Reported below is one T cell receptor (beta chain). The data were obtained in a study of blood T cell repertoires in COVID-19. Study in general: Collection of acute and convalescent COVID-19 samples took place in the United States, Italy and Spain. The analysed material was cDNA or gDNA that came from T cells, B-cell-depleted T cells, or PBMCs.

V was trimmed by 8 bases and J by 10 bases, leaving 9 bases between them. The CDR3 is 11 amino acids. Germline V CDR1 and CDR2: MNHEY, SVGAGI. In the authors' methods: The assay estimated nucleated cells by amplifying reference gene primers. The data were produced by immunoSEQ multiplex PCR, yet TCRdb's version contains in-frame clones alone and is incomplete. The DNA was the basis for D and trimming; V, J and clone size are from that table. The sample lists 35,000 to 55,000 clones, 89% occurring once. The sequence was collected from a man in his sixties or seventies with active COVID-19. The sample was peripheral blood. The rearrangement joins TRBV6-5 to TRBJ1-6, with D maybe TRBD1 (6 bases). DNA of the CDR3: TGTGCCAGCCAGGGGAACTCACCCCTCCACTTT. This codes for CASQGNSPLHF.